This TCR beta chain was sequenced in a study of T cell clones after liver transplantation. Study-wide context: TCRbeta sequencing after a pre-transplant mixed lymphocyte reaction identified graft-donor-reactive clones, later tracked in post-transplant blood.

Concerning this clone itself: What it binds is unknown.

V was pared by 4 bases and J by 0 bases, with 13 bases between. In germline, CDR1 is SGHAT, CDR2 FQNNGV. There are 15 residues in the CDR3. Findings and limits, study-wide: Donor-reactive sequences fell more than third party-reactive ones, suggesting partial deletion. Graft donor-reactive T cells may have migrated into the graft rather than being deleted.

The method was immunoSEQ multiplex PCR; TCRdb's version includes in-frame clones alone and lacks a portion of them. The table has tens of thousands of clones, around 80% seen once. The TCR was taken from a human patient who received a liver transplant. Some T cells may be the graft donor's. This specimen was CD4+ T cells from blood, taken 12 months after liver transplant. This rearrangement joins TRBV11-2 to TRBJ2-7, with D possibly being TRBD1 (5 bases). The CDR3 DNA is TGTGCCAGCAGCTCGCAGCAGGGAAGCTCCTACGAGCAGTACTTC. Its translation: CASSSQQGSSYEQYF.